The 22 T cell receptor beta chains presented below share a single source sample, sequenced in a study of T cells in Graves' hyperthyroidism and ophthalmopathy. Regions amplified from RNA transcripts were the TCR beta CDR3 regions. First-round RT-PCR targeting the TCR CDR3 was performed with the HTBI primer set. TCRdb reprocessed the multiplex PCR reads with MiXCR, giving one entry per CDR3 protein. The sample shows 660,000 or so distinct CDR3 sequences, just under 45% of them seen only once. The sequenced sample was peripheral blood or thyroid tissue (not recorded which). These receptors all stem from an adult man with Graves' disease, either hyperthyroidism or ophthalmopathy (not recorded which).

This clonotype was picked up a small number of times. The chain has TRBV7-9 and TRBJ2-2; D unresolved. CDR3 length: 14 residues. Deletions cut 1 base from V and 5 bases from J, with 8 bases between. Germline V CDR1 and CDR2: SEHNR, FQNEAQ (reference sequence). CDR3 DNA: TGTGCCAGCAGCTTAGAGTCAAGAACCGGGGAGCTGTTTTTT. Protein product: CASSLESRTGELFF.

This clonotype was detected many times. This chain joins TRBV3-1 and TRBJ1-6; D call uncertain. Germline lookup yields CDR1 LGHDT and CDR2 YNNKEL (reference sequence). The CDR3 spans 11 residues. Deletions cut 3 bases from V and 8 bases from J, with 2 bases between. CDR3 sequence: CASSQDSPLHF. CDR3 DNA sequence: TGTGCCAGCAGCCAGGATTCACCCCTCCACTTT. Full variable domain (missing parts from reference TRBV3-1 and TRBJ1-6): DTAVSQTPKYLVTQMGNDKSIKCEQNLGHDTMYWYKQDSKKFLKIMFSYNNKELIINETVPNRFSPKSPDKAHLNLHINSLELGDSAVYFCASSQDSPLHFGNGTRLTVT.

This clonotype appeared many times. The junction departs from germline at one end; a sequencing error may be responsible. The rearrangement uses TRBV2 and TRBJ2-2; no firm D call. The CDR3 is 12 residues long. CDR1 SNHLY and CDR2 FYNNEI come from the germline V gene. The CDR3 is CASSEDTGELFF. The CDR3 coding sequence is TGCGCCAGCAGTGAGGACACCGGGGAGCTGTTTTTT.

On this clonotype: Possible read error: a much larger clone is one base away. The rearrangement links TRBV19 to TRBJ1-2; possible D gene TRBD1, 6 bases. Trimming shortened V by 8 bases and J by 6 bases, and 7 bases separated the two germline ends. There are 10 residues in the CDR3. Germline CDR1 and CDR2: LNHDA and SQIVND (reference sequence). In DNA, the CDR3 is TGTGCCAGTGGACAGAATGGCTACACCTTC. This encodes CASGQNGYTF.

This clonotype was counted many times. The rearrangement links TRBV7-3 to TRBJ1-1; D is undetermined. The CDR3 length is 14 residues. Germline CDR1 and CDR2: SGHTA and FQGTGA. V lost 5 bases to trimming and J lost 1 base, with 11 bases between them. The CDR3 sequence is CASSPGWENTEAFF. The CDR3 coding sequence is TGTGCCAGCAGCCCGGGCTGGGAGAACACTGAAGCTTTCTTT.

The V and J genes are TRBV5-4 and TRBJ2-2; D uncertain. In germline, CDR1 is SGHNT, CDR2 YYREEE (reference sequence). V was trimmed by 3 bases and J by 5 bases, leaving 11 bases between them. The CDR3 spans 14 residues. CDR3 residues: CASSSRPITGELFF. The CDR3 DNA is TGTGCCAGCAGCTCCCGGCCCATTACCGGGGAGCTGTTTTTT.

This clonotype was picked up a small number of times. J is TRBJ1-5 and V is TRBV19, with a weak D call TRBD1 (6 bases). The V and J ends lost 6 bases and 0 bases respectively, with 15 bases between them. Per the germline V gene, CDR1 is LNHDA and CDR2 is SQIVND (reference sequence). This CDR3 contains 16 residues. CDR3 coding DNA: TGTGCCAGTAGCGTTATGACAGGATATAGCAATCAGCCCCAGCATTTT. Residues: CASSVMTGYSNQPQHF.

This sequence joins TRBV7-2 and TRBJ1-2; D perhaps matches TRBD1 (5 bases). Germline V lookup: CDR1 SGHTA, CDR2 FQGNSA. V was cut by 3 bases and J by 6 bases, with 20 bases left in between. This CDR3 is built from 16 residues. The CDR3 loop reads CASSLGFEAGKDGYTF. CDR3 nucleotides: TGTGCCAGCAGCTTGGGTTTTGAGGCAGGGAAGGATGGCTACACCTTC. The variable domain in full, completed from reference TRBV7-2 and TRBJ1-2, reads GAGVSQSPSNKVTEKGKDVELRCDPISGHTALYWYRQSLGQGLEFLIYFQGNSAPDKSGLPSDRFSAERTGGSVSTLTIQRTQQEDSAVYLCASSLGFEAGKDGYTFGSGTRLTVV.

The chain has TRBV12-3 or TRBV12-4 and TRBJ1-1, with 11 bases matching TRBD1. This CDR3 spans 16 amino acids. The ends lost 6 bases at V and 2 bases at J; junction bases unmatched: 8. In DNA, the CDR3 is TGTGCCAGCAGACAGGACAGGGGGCACATTAACACTGAAGCTTTCTTT. This codes for CASRQDRGHINTEAFF.

This clonotype was picked up many times. The chain joins TRBV7-9 to TRBJ1-4, with D hard to call. The germline V gene encodes CDR1 SEHNR and CDR2 FQNEAQ (reference sequence). The CDR3 is made up of 16 amino acids. Trimming took 1 base from V and 8 from J, leaving 17 bases between them. The CDR3 DNA sequence: TGTGCCAGCAGCTTAGGGGAACTCCTGGATGTGGAAAAACTGTTTTTT. It translates to CASSLGELLDVEKLFF.

The chain employs TRBV29-1 and TRBJ1-1; a weak D match, TRBD1 (6 bases). Trimming took 0 bases from V and 4 from J, leaving 12 bases between them. Germline-derived CDR1 and CDR2 are SQVTM and ANQGSEA. This CDR3 comprises 14 residues. The CDR3 region has the DNA TGCAGCGTTGAAGACCCAGGGGCCCGCACTGAAGCTTTCTTT. Its translation is CSVEDPGARTEAFF.

This clonotype was recorded many times. The chain is built from TRBV19 and TRBJ1-5, with D perhaps matching TRBD1 (6 bases). Germline V gives CDR1 LNHDA, CDR2 SQIVND (reference sequence). Trimming stripped 6 bases from V and 6 bases from J, with 15 bases between. CDR3 length: 14 amino acids. The CDR3 bases are TGTGCCAGTAGGCTTACAGGGTCCGCTCAGCCCCAGCATTTT. Translating gives CASRLTGSAQPQHF.

This clonotype was seen ten or more times. The rearrangement uses TRBV6-5 and TRBJ1-6; 9 bases map to TRBD1. V lost 4 bases and J lost 9; bases outside the gene matches: 4. CDR1 and CDR2 (germline): MNHEY, SVGAGI. The CDR3 covers 14 residues. CDR3 bases: TGTGCCAGCAGTTGGGACAGGGAGGCTTCACCCCTCCACTTT. It translates to CASSWDREASPLHF.

The rearrangement joins TRBV7-9 to TRBJ2-7; no definite D call. Germline V lookup: CDR1 SEHNR, CDR2 FQNEAQ (reference sequence). The CDR3 runs to 14 residues. V lost 5 bases and J lost 4, with 15 bases in between. The CDR3 here is CASSRPSADYEQYF. The CDR3 DNA reads TGTGCCAGCAGCCGACCCTCGGCAGATTACGAGCAGTACTTC.

The chain joins TRBV7-2 to TRBJ2-2, with 8 bases fitting TRBD1. This CDR3 comprises 16 residues. CDR1 SGHTA and CDR2 FQGNSA come from the germline V gene. The V and J ends lost 2 bases and 5 bases, in that order; junction bases with no gene match: 7. The DNA for the CDR3 is TGTGCCAGCAGCTTATATCGGACAGGGATAACCGGGGAGCTGTTTTTT. Translation: CASSLYRTGITGELFF.

This rearrangement joins TRBV2 to TRBJ2-3; TRBD1 matches 8 bases. The CDR3 is 15 amino acids. Germline CDR1 is SNHLY and CDR2 is FYNNEI. Unmatched junction bases numbered 8, after V lost 5 bases and J lost 4 bases. CDR3 region: CASSYSRGLADTQYF. CDR3 coding DNA: TGTGCCAGCAGTTATTCCAGGGGGCTCGCAGATACGCAGTATTTT.

This clonotype was seen only a few times. The chain links TRBV12-3 or TRBV12-4 to TRBJ2-2; 11 bases line up with TRBD2. This CDR3 comprises 15 residues. Unmatched junction bases numbered 5, after V lost 7 bases and J lost 4 bases. In nucleotides, the CDR3 is TGTGCCAGCATGCTAGCGGGAGGAGGCACCGGGGAGCTGTTTTTT. This translates into CASMLAGGGTGELFF.

This clonotype was detected many times. The chain is built from TRBV7-2 and TRBJ2-7; D is uncertain. The CDR3 has 11 residues. With 0 bases removed from V and 6 bases from J, the gap between germline ends came to 3 bases. The germline gives CDR1 SGHTA, CDR2 FQGNSA. The CDR3 sequence: CASSLALEQYF. In DNA, the CDR3 is TGTGCCAGCAGCTTAGCCCTCGAGCAGTACTTC.

This clonotype was seen repeatedly, ten times or more. The J gene is TRBJ2-5, the V gene TRBV15; D is ambiguous. CDR1 LNHNV and CDR2 YYDKDF come from the germline V gene (reference sequence). The V end was cut by 11 bases, the J end by 2 bases, with 6 bases between. The CDR3 is 10 amino acids. CDR3 nucleotides: TGTGCCCGACAACAAGAGACCCAGTACTTC. Translated: CARQQETQYF.

This sequence joins TRBV24-1 and TRBJ1-4; D unresolved. Between the trimmed V and J ends, which lost 6 bases and 4 bases, there was a span of 11 bases. The CDR3 runs 14 residues. Germline loops: CDR1 KGHDR, CDR2 SFDVKD. CDR3 DNA sequence: TGTGCCACCAGTCTCACGGGAGGTAATGAAAAACTGTTTTTT. Its protein product is CATSLTGGNEKLFF.

This clonotype came up many times. The chain couples TRBV6-6 to TRBJ1-2, with D possibly being TRBD1 (5 bases). Germline CDR1 MNHNY, CDR2 SVGAGI (reference sequence). This CDR3 has 14 amino acids. Trimming removed 5 bases at V and 3 bases at J, with 13 bases between. CDR3 DNA: TGTGCCAGCAGTGACATACAGGACGACTATGGCTACACCTTC. It specifies CASSDIQDDYGYTF.

V and J are TRBV5-1 and TRBJ2-7; D is unclear. Germline CDR1 and CDR2: SGHRS and YFSETQ. Trimming left V 6 bases short and J 5 bases short, with 18 bases between. CDR3 length: 14 amino acids. The CDR3 spells CASTQILGTHEQYF. In nucleotides, the CDR3 is TGCGCCAGCACCCAAATACTGGGTACCCACGAGCAGTACTTC.